The next 7 T cell receptor beta chains were all read from a single sample in a study of CXCR3-negative and CXCR3-positive naive CD8 T cells. TRB cDNA was prepared as libraries by UMI-labeled 5' RACE. TCRdb reprocessed the 5' RACE reads and keeps a single row for each CDR3 protein, giving no DNA. The table lists about 6,800 distinct CDR3 sequences, with around 1.3% in the top ten. Sequencing was performed on naive CXCR3- CD8+ T cells from blood. Subset specified: CD45RO-CCR7+CD27+CD95- naive CD8+ T cells lacking CXCR3 (TNR3-). The receptors were gathered from a human donor in good health. Some clones in this sample may be carry-over from other donors' samples.

The chain joins TRBV7-3 to TRBJ1-1; no DNA is available, so the TRBD1 call from TCRdb remains unchecked. The germline CDR1 and CDR2 sequences are SGHTA and FQGTGA. The CDR3 runs 12 residues. The CDR3 spells CASSPGGGEAFF.

The chain combines TRBV13 with TRBJ2-7. Germline CDR1 is PRHDT and CDR2 is FYEKMQ (reference sequence). The CDR3 has 15 residues. The CDR3 spells CASSLEAGGSYEQYF.

Frequency places this clonotype as medium-sized. The chain employs TRBV19 and TRBJ2-7; as DNA is missing, the TRBD2 call by TCRdb cannot be tested. This CDR3 is built from 15 residues. CDR1 and CDR2 from the germline V gene are LNHDA and SQIVND (reference sequence). This chain's CDR3 is CASSFTSGSPYEQYF.

This clonotype is classed as medium-sized (0.01 to 0.1%) by frequency. This chain connects TRBV9 to TRBJ2-3; the D call from TCRdb, TRBD1, cannot be confirmed without DNA. The germline CDR1 and CDR2 sequences are SGDLS and YYNGEE. The CDR3 has 16 amino acids. The CDR3: CASSVVGGTFTDTQYF.

The chain combines TRBV7-2 with TRBJ2-3; absent DNA, TCRdb's TRBD2 call cannot be checked. The germline CDR1 and CDR2 sequences are SGHTA and FQGNSA. The CDR3 is 17 amino acids. CDR3 residues: CASSLATTSVTTDTQYF.

CDR3 region: CASSFPGAKNIQYF. The chain is built from TRBV7-9 and TRBJ2-4; TCRdb's D gene call, TRBD1, goes unchecked for lack of DNA. The germline CDR1 and CDR2 sequences are SEHNR and FQNEAQ (reference sequence). This CDR3 comprises 14 residues.

The rearrangement uses TRBV3-1 and TRBJ2-4; absent DNA, TCRdb's TRBD2 call cannot be checked. CDR1 LGHDT and CDR2 YNNKEL come from the germline V gene (reference sequence). The CDR3 spans 17 residues. CDR3 amino acids: CASSPTQATSWGDIQYF.